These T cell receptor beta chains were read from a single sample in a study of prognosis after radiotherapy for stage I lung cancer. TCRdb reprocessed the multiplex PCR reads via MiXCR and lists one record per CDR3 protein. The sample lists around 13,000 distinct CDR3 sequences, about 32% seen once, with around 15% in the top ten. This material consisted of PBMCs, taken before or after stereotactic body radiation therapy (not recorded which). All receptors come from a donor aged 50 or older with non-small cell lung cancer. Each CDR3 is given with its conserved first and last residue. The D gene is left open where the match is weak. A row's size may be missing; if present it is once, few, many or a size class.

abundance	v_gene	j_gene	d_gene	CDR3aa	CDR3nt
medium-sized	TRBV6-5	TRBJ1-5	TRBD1	CASSYSNPARGSQPQHF	TGTGCCAGCAGTTACTCGAATCCGGCCAGGGGGAGTCAGCCCCAGCATTTT
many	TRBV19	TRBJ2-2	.	CASSIPSLRGELFF	TGTGCCAGTAGTATACCCAGTCTGCGCGGGGAGCTGTTTTTT
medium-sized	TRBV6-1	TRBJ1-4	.	CASSEGLKLFF	TGTGCCAGCAGTGAAGGTCTGAAACTGTTTTTT
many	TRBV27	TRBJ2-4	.	CASSLRGGNRGAKNIQYF	TGTGCCAGCAGTTTACGCGGGGGGAACAGGGGCGCCAAAAACATTCAGTACTTC
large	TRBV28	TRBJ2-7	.	CASSSTNYEQYF	TGTGCCAGCAGTTCCACTAACTACGAGCAGTACTTC
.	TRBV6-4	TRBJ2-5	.	CASRPGVSQETQYF	TGTGCCAGCAGACCGGGCGTGAGCCAAGAGACCCAGTACTTC
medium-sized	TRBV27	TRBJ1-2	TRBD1	CASSNKDRGWGGYTF	TGTGCCAGCAGTAACAAAGACAGGGGTTGGGGTGGCTACACCTTC
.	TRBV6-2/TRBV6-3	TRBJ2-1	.	CASSYDGGVRTNEQFF	TGTGCAAGCAGTTACGACGGGGGCGTTCGTACGAATGAGCAGTTCTTC
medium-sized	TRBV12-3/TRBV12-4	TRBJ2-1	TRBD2	CASSLGGGSYNEQFF	TGTGCCAGCAGTTTAGGCGGGGGCTCCTACAATGAGCAGTTCTTC
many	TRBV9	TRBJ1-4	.	CASSVDAGFNEKLFF	TGTGCCAGCAGCGTAGACGCGGGGTTTAATGAAAAACTGTTTTTT
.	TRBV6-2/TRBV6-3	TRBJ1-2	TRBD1	CASRRDRVDRVLLYGYTF	TGTGCCAGCAGACGGGACAGGGTGGACCGTGTCCTACTCTATGGCTACACCTTC
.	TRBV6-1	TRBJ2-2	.	CASIIGGPGELFF	TGTGCCAGCATCATAGGGGGTCCCGGGGAGCTGTTTTTT
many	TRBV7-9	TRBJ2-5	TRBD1	CASSTGGGGQETQYF	TGTGCCAGCAGCACAGGGGGCGGGGGCCAAGAGACCCAGTACTTC
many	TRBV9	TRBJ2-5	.	CASSVQGWETQYF	TGTGCCAGCAGCGTTCAGGGATGGGAGACCCAGTACTTC
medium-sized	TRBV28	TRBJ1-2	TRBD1	CASIHGTALLSYGYTF	TGTGCCAGCATTCATGGGACAGCTCTCCTGAGCTATGGCTACACCTTC
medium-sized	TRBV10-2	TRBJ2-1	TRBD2	CASSEASGRIYNEQFF	TGCGCCAGCAGTGAGGCTAGCGGGAGGATCTACAATGAGCAGTTCTTC
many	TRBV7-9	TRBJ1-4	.	CASSPGWTNEKLFF	TGTGCCAGCAGCCCGGGTTGGACTAATGAAAAACTGTTTTTT
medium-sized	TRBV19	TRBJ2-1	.	CASTGTANEQFF	TGTGCCAGCACTGGGACGGCCAATGAGCAGTTCTTC
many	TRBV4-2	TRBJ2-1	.	CASSQGVHNEQFF	TGTGCCAGCAGCCAAGGGGTTCACAATGAGCAGTTCTTC
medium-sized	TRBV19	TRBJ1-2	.	CASRTDRLNGYTF	TGTGCCAGTAGGACCGACAGGCTGAATGGCTACACCTTC
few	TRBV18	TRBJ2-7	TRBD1	CASSPQQGLKPYEQYF	TGTGCCAGCTCACCTCAACAGGGGCTGAAACCCTACGAGCAGTACTTC
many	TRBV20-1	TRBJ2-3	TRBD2	CSASGGTDTQYF	TGCAGTGCTAGCGGGGGGACAGATACGCAGTATTTT
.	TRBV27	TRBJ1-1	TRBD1	CASSAQWTGGNEAFF	TGTGCCAGCAGTGCCCAATGGACAGGGGGCAATGAAGCTTTCTTT
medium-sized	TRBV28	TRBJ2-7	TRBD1	CASSDRGSYEQYF	TGTGCCAGCAGCGACAGGGGTTCCTACGAGCAGTACTTC
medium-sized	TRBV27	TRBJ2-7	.	CASSLSSGNEQYF	TGTGCCAGCAGTTTATCGAGCGGAAACGAGCAGTACTTC
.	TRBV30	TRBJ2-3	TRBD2	CASGLARADTQYF	TGTGCCTCGGGACTAGCGCGGGCAGATACGCAGTACTTT
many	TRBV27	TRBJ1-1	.	CASSLKGENTEAFF	TGTGCCAGCAGTTTAAAAGGGGAAAACACTGAAGCTTTCTTT
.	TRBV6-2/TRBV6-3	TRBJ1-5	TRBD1	CASTAGGNWPQHF	TGTGCCAGCACGGCAGGGGGCAATTGGCCCCAGCATTTT
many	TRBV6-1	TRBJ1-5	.	CASLPVYSNQPQHF	TGTGCCAGCTTGCCAGTCTATAGCAATCAGCCCCAGCATTTT
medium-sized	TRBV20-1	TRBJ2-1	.	CSARGLSHNEQFF	TGCAGTGCTCGGGGGCTATCTCACAATGAGCAGTTCTTC
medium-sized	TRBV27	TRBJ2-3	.	CASSFAYDTDTQYF	TGTGCCAGCAGTTTCGCCTATGATACAGATACGCAGTATTTT
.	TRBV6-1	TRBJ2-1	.	CASEDGGAGYNEQFF	TGTGCCAGTGAAGATGGGGGGGCCGGGTACAATGAGCAGTTCTTC
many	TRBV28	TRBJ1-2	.	CASSLNSNVGYTF	TGTGCCAGCAGTTTAAACAGTAACGTTGGCTACACCTTC
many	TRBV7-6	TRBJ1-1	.	CASSLGEGMNTEAFF	TGTGCCAGCAGCTTAGGAGAGGGAATGAACACTGAAGCTTTCTTT
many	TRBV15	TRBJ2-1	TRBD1	CATSRDRGQGAYNEQFF	TGTGCCACCAGCAGAGATAGGGGACAGGGGGCCTACAATGAGCAGTTCTTC
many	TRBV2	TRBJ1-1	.	CASSESQLNEAFF	TGTGCCAGCAGTGAAAGCCAGCTGAATGAAGCTTTCTTT
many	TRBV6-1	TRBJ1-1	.	CASREAGAGTEAFF	TGTGCCAGCAGGGAGGCGGGGGCGGGGACTGAAGCTTTCTTT
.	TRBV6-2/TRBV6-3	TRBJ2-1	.	CASSYSWVPVNEQFF	TGTGCCAGCAGTTACTCCTGGGTACCGGTCAATGAGCAGTTCTTC
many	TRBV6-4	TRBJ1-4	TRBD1	CASSDSGTGAVNEKLFF	TGTGCCAGCAGTGATTCCGGGACAGGGGCCGTAAATGAAAAACTGTTTTTT
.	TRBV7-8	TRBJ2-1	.	CASSLVRRGEHFF	TGTGCCAGCAGCTTAGTCCGGCGGGGTGAGCATTTCTTC
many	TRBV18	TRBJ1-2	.	CASSPRDGPNYGYTF	TGTGCCAGCTCACCTAGGGACGGGCCTAACTATGGCTACACCTTC
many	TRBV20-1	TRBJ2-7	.	CSARPTGPLGMEQYF	TGCAGTGCTAGACCGACAGGTCCGCTGGGGATGGAGCAGTACTTC
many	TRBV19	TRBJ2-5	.	CASSIDQGETQYF	TGTGCCAGTAGTATAGACCAGGGGGAGACCCAGTACTTC
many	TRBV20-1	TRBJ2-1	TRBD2	CSARETSGRSEGFF	TGCAGTGCCCGAGAGACTAGCGGGAGGTCCGAGGGATTCTTC